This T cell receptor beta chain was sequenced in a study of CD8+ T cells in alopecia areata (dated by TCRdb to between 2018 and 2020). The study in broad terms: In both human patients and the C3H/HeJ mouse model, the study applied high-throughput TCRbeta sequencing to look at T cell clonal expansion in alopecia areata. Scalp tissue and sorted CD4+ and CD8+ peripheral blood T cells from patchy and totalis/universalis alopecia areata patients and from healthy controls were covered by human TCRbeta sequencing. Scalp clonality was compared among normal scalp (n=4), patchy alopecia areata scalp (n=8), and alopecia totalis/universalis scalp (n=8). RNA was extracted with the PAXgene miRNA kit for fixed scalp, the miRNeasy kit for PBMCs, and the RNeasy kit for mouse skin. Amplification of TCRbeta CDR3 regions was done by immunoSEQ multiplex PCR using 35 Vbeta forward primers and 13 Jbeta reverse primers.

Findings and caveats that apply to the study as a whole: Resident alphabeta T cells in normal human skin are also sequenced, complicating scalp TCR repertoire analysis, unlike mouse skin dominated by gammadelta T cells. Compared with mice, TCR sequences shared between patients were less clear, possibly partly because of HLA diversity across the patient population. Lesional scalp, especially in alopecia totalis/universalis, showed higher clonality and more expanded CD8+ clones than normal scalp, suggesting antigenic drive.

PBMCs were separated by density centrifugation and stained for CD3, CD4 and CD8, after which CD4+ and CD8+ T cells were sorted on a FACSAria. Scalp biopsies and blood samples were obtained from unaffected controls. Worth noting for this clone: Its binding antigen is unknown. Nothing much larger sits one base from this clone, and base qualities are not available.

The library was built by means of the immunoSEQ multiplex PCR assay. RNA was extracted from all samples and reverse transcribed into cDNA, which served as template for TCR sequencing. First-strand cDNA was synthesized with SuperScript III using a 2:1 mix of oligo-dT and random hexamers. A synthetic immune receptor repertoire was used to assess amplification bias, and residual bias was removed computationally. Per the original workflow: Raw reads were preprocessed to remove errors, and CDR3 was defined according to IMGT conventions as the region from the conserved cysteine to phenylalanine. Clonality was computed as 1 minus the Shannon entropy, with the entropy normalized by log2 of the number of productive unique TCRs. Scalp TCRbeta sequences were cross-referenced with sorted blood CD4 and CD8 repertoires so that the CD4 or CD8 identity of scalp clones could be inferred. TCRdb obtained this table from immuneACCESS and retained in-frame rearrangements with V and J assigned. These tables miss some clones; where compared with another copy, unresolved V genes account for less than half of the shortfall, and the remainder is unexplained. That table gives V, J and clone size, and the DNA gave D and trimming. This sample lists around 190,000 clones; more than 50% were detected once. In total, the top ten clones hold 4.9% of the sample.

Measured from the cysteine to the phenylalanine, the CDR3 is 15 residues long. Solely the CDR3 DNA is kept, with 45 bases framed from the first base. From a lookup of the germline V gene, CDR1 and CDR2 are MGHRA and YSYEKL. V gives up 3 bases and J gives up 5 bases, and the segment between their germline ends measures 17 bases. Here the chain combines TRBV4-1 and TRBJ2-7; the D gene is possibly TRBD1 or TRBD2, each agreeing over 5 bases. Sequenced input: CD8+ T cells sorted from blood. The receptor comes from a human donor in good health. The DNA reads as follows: TGCGCCAGCAGCCAGAGGGGCGAAGGGGCCGACGAGCAGTACTTC. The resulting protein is CASSQRGEGADEQYF.